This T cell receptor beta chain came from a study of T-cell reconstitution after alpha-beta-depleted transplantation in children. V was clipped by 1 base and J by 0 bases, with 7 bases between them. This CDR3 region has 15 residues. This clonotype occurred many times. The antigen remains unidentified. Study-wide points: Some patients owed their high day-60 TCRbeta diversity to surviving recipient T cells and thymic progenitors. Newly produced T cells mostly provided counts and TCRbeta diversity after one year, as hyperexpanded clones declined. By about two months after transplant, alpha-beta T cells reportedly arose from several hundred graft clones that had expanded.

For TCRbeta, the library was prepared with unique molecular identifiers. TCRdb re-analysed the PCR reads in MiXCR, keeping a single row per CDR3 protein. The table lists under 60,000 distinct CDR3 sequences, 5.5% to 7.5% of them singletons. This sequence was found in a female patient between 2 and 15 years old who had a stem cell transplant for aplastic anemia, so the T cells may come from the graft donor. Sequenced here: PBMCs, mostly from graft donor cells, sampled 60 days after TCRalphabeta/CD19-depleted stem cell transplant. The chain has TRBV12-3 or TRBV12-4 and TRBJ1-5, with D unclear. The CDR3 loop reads CASSLGIDSNQPQHF. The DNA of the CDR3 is TGTGCCAGCAGTTTAGGGATCGATAGCAATCAGCCCCAGCATTTT.